The source of this T cell receptor (beta chain) is a study of blood T cell repertoires in COVID-19. Trimming cost V 3 bases and J 7 bases; bases outside gene matches: 2. The CDR3 is 13 amino acids. The germline V gene has CDR1 KGHSH and CDR2 LQKENI. How the authors handled the data: Reference gene primer amplification yielded estimated nucleated cell counts. TCRdb keeps only in-frame clones here, not all; method: immunoSEQ multiplex PCR. V, J and clone size reflect that table, while D and trimming were determined from the DNA. The sample records 250,000 or so clones, around 82% being singletons. The clonotype originates from a man over 45 who had recovered from COVID-19. Sequencing was performed on PBMCs or T cells enriched from blood (not recorded which). V and J are TRBV18 and TRBJ1-5; 8 bases fit TRBD1. The CDR3 DNA reads as TGTGCCAGCTCACCCCAGGGGGCCCAGCCCCAGCATTTT. It specifies CASSPQGAQPQHF.